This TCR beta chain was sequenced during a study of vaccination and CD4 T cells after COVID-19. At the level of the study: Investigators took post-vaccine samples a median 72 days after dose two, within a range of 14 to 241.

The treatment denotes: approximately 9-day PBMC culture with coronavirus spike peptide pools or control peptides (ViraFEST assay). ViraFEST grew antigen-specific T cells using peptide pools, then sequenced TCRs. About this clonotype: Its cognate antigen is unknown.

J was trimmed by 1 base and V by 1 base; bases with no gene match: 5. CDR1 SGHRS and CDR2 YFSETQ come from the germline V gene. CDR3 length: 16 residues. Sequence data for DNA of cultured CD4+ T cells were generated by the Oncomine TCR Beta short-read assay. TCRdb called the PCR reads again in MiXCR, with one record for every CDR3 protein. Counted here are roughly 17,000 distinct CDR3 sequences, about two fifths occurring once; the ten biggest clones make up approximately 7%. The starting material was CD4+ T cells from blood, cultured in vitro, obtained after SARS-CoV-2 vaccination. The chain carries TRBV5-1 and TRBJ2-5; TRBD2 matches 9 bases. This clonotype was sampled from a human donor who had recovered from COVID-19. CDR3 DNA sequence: TGCGCCAGCAGCTTGTTCTCTAGCGGGACCCAAGAGACCCAGTACTTC. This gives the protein CASSLFSSGTQETQYF.